Following are 29 T cell receptor beta chains from one sample sequenced in a study of cytomegalovirus exposure and HLA in healthy donors. Researchers ran the PCR with 60 Vbeta and 13 Jbeta primers. Clones were read by immunoSEQ multiplex PCR, and TCRdb kept only the in-frame ones, dropping some. The table includes under 85,000 clones, 55% to 75% detected once. The source material was PBMCs. These receptors were taken from a woman in her 30s in good health and CMV-seronegative.

This clone was observed a few times. The rearrangement joins TRBV4-1 to TRBJ1-1; possible D gene TRBD1, 6 bases. Trimming removed 2 bases at V and 3 bases at J, with 16 bases between. CDR1 is MGHRA and CDR2 is YSYEKL in the germline V gene. This CDR3 region has 16 residues. The CDR3 nucleotides are TGCGCCAGCAGCCAATCGCAGGGGCTCGGGGACACTGAAGCTTTCTTT. It is translated as CASSQSQGLGDTEAFF.

CDR3 nucleotide sequence: TGCGCCAGCAGCTTGGCGGGGGGGCAAAAAGAGACCCAGTACTTC. Protein product: CASSLAGGQKETQYF. The chain carries TRBV5-1 and TRBJ2-5; TRBD2 aligns across 8 bases. This CDR3 is 15 amino acids long. Germline V lookup: CDR1 SGHRS, CDR2 YFSETQ. J gave up 3 bases and V 0 bases, and 4 bases lay outside the gene matches.

The chain combines TRBV6-4 with TRBJ2-3; 14 nucleotides match TRBD2. The CDR3 is 15 residues long. The germline gives CDR1 MRHNA, CDR2 SNTAGT. V lost 6 bases to trimming and J lost 5 bases; unmatched junction nucleotides: 4. The CDR3 sequence: CASRGLAGDKDTQYF. DNA of the CDR3: TGTGCCAGCAGGGGACTAGCGGGGGATAAAGATACGCAGTATTTT.

This clone occurred once. The chain links TRBV11-2 to TRBJ2-3; 7 nucleotides line up with TRBD1. Germline values: CDR1 SGHAT, CDR2 FQNNGV. The junction had 7 bases not matched to a gene; V was cut back by 7 bases and J by 3 bases. The CDR3 consists of 14 residues. The DNA for the CDR3 is TGTGCCAGCACCCACAGGGGCAGGACAGATACGCAGTATTTT. This sequence encodes CASTHRGRTDTQYF.

In this sample, this clone turned up a few times. This chain connects TRBV2 to TRBJ2-7, with D possibly matching TRBD2 (5 bases). CDR3 length: 14 amino acids. Trimming took 5 bases from V and 1 from J, leaving 12 bases between them. Per the germline V gene, CDR1 is SNHLY and CDR2 is FYNNEI. CDR3 region: CASSSMTGSYEQYF. The CDR3 bases are TGTGCCAGCAGTTCTATGACGGGGTCCTACGAGCAGTACTTC.

The genes are TRBV6-6 and TRBJ1-5; 10 positions match TRBD1. The junction had 7 bases not matched to a gene; V was cut back by 7 bases and J by 1 base. Germline V CDR1 and CDR2: MNHNY, SVGAGI (reference sequence). CDR3 length: 16 residues. Here the CDR3 DNA reads TGTGCCAGCACGATGGACAGGGGGTTGAGCAATCAGCCCCAGCATTTT. Translated: CASTMDRGLSNQPQHF.

The V call is TRBV6-5, the J call TRBJ2-7, with 9 bases lining up with TRBD1. The CDR3 covers 16 residues. CDR1 is MNHEY, CDR2 SVGAGI, per germline. The J segment lost 2 bases and the V segment lost 0 bases, leaving 5 bases of the junction unmatched. The CDR3 DNA reads TGTGCCAGCAGTTACTCGAACGACAGGGGGGCCTACGAGCAGTACTTC. It codes for CASSYSNDRGAYEQYF.

Only one count was recorded for this clone. The chain carries TRBV5-1 and TRBJ2-7, with TRBD1 identical over 7 bases. CDR1 and CDR2 from the germline V gene are SGHRS and YFSETQ. This CDR3 has 14 amino acids. Germline trimming cut 4 bases from V and 5 bases from J; bases unmatched to any gene: 9. Written as DNA, the CDR3 is TGCGCCAGCAGCACGGGCAGGGGGATCGACGAGCAGTACTTC. Its protein is CASSTGRGIDEQYF.

V usage is TRBV13 and J usage is TRBJ2-3, with D unclear. This CDR3 has 14 amino acids. Germline V lookup: CDR1 PRHDT, CDR2 FYEKMQ (reference sequence). V was pared by 5 bases and J by 0 bases, with 9 bases between. CDR3 region: CASSIRVSTDTQYF. The DNA for the CDR3 is TGTGCCAGCAGCATAAGAGTGAGCACAGATACGCAGTATTTT.

This rearrangement joins TRBV28 to TRBJ2-1, with 9 bases matching TRBD1. Per germline, CDR1 MDHEN and CDR2 SYDVKM. The CDR3 has 16 residues. V lost 8 bases and J lost 5; bases outside the gene matches: 13. The CDR3 is CASHEGQGFLHNEQFF. CDR3 in DNA: TGTGCCAGCCATGAGGGACAGGGTTTCCTACACAATGAGCAGTTCTTC.

This clone has just a few counts. The rearrangement uses TRBV7-9 and TRBJ2-2; TRBD1 matches 8 bases. The junction had 3 bases not matched to a gene; V was cut back by 3 bases and J by 3 bases. CDR3 size: 15 residues. Germline lookup yields CDR1 SEHNR and CDR2 FQNEAQ (reference sequence). The CDR3 bases are TGTGCCAGCAGCTTGGGACAGGTCTACACCGGGGAGCTGTTTTTT. It encodes CASSLGQVYTGELFF.

V usage is TRBV29-1 and J usage is TRBJ1-2; no firm D call. CDR3 size: 12 residues. The germline V gene has CDR1 SQVTM and CDR2 ANQGSEA. Trimming cost V 3 bases and J 3 bases, with 8 bases left between them. The DNA for the CDR3 is TGCAGCGTTGAGGGCACCTACTATGGCTACACCTTC. It translates to CSVEGTYYGYTF. The full variable domain, its missing parts supplied by reference TRBV29-1 and TRBJ1-2, is SAVISQKPSRDICQRGTSLTIQCQVDSQVTMMFWYRQQPGQSLTLIATANQGSEATYESGFVIDKFPISRPNLTFSTLTVSNMSPEDSSIYLCSVEGTYYGYTFGSGTRLTVV.

The rearrangement links TRBV27 to TRBJ2-5; D unclear. This CDR3 is 13 amino acids long. Germline V lookup: CDR1 MNHEY, CDR2 SMNVEV (reference sequence). V was clipped by 1 base and J by 0 bases, with 3 bases between them. This CDR3 is CASSLYNQETQYF. The DNA for the CDR3 is TGTGCCAGCAGTTTATACAACCAAGAGACCCAGTACTTC.

The rearrangement links TRBV27 to TRBJ2-7; 7 bases agree with TRBD1. Germline V gene lookup returns CDR1 MNHEY and CDR2 SMNVEV (reference sequence). Trimming cost V 6 bases and J 6 bases; bases outside gene matches: 8. The CDR3 contains 13 residues. CDR3 DNA: TGTGCCAGCAGACCGACAGGGATTAGCGAGCAGTACTTC. Translated: CASRPTGISEQYF.

This clone is classed as medium-sized. The chain joins TRBV5-5 to TRBJ1-1; TRBD1 matches 7 bases. V was pared by 4 bases and J by 7 bases, with 7 bases of the junction left unmatched. CDR1 and CDR2 from the germline V gene are SGHKS and YYEKEE (reference sequence). The CDR3 spans 13 residues. This chain's CDR3 is CASSTIGTDEAFF. The CDR3 DNA reads TGTGCCAGCAGCACGATCGGGACAGATGAAGCTTTCTTT.

V usage is TRBV5-4 and J usage is TRBJ2-7; 9 nucleotides agree with TRBD1. The ends lost 3 bases at V and 4 bases at J; junction bases unmatched: 5. Germline lookup yields CDR1 SGHNT and CDR2 YYREEE (reference sequence). This CDR3 region has 14 residues. CDR3: CASSSGQGNYEQYF. The CDR3, as DNA: TGTGCCAGCAGCTCCGGACAGGGGAATTACGAGCAGTACTTC. Drawing the rest from reference TRBV5-4 and TRBJ2-7, the complete variable domain is ETGVTQSPTHLIKTRGQQVTLRCSSQSGHNTVSWYQQALGQGPQFIFQYYREEENGRGNFPPRFSGLQFPNYSSELNVNALELDDSALYLCASSSGQGNYEQYFGPGTRLTVT.

CDR3 bases: TGTGCCAGCAGCCCACCATCCCCCACCTATGGTGAGCAGTTCTTC. Translated, it gives CASSPPSPTYGEQFF. This sequence joins TRBV7-9 and TRBJ2-1; unclear D gene. The CDR3 is made up of 15 amino acids. Trimming removed 5 bases from V and 9 bases from J, with 20 bases in between. Germline CDR1 reads SEHNR; CDR2 reads FQNEAQ (reference sequence).

The rearrangement links TRBV7-9 to TRBJ1-2; TRBD1 is a possible D gene (6 bases). The CDR3 extends over 15 amino acids. Germline V gene data show CDR1 as SEHNR and CDR2 as FQNEAQ (reference sequence). V was trimmed by 5 bases and J by 2 bases, leaving 15 bases between them. The CDR3 DNA reads TGTGCCAGCAGCGGGGTGGACAGAGGAAACTATGGCTACACCTTC. This sequence encodes CASSGVDRGNYGYTF.

This clone was detected a few times. The chain is built from TRBV11-3 and TRBJ1-1; tentatively, D is TRBD1 (5 bases). The CDR3 spans 13 residues. Trimming took 3 bases from V and 1 from J, leaving 6 bases between them. CDR1 is SGHNT and CDR2 is YENEEA in the germline V gene. CDR3 in DNA: TGTGCCAGCAGCTTCGGACAGAACACTGAAGCTTTCTTT. Its translation is CASSFGQNTEAFF.

V is TRBV9 and J is TRBJ1-4; TRBD1 agrees at 9 bases. Trimming removed 1 base from V and 7 bases from J; junction bases left unmatched: 8. Germline lookup yields CDR1 SGDLS and CDR2 YYNGEE. This CDR3 spans 16 amino acids. The CDR3 protein is CASSVRPTGGGEKLFF. The DNA of the CDR3 is TGTGCCAGCAGCGTAAGACCGACAGGGGGAGGTGAAAAACTGTTTTTT.

This chain connects TRBV6-4 to TRBJ2-2; 8 nucleotides match TRBD2. Looked up from germline, CDR1 is MRHNA and CDR2 is SNTAGT. V was pared by 4 bases and J by 3 bases, with 4 bases of the junction left unmatched. The CDR3 contains 15 residues. For the CDR3, the DNA is TGTGCCAGCAGTGCACGGGGGGGAGACACCGGGGAGCTGTTTTTT. Translated: CASSARGGDTGELFF.

Only a few counts were recorded for this clone. The chain has TRBV2 and TRBJ1-1; 8 bases map to TRBD1. The CDR3 totals 12 residues. Germline-derived CDR1 and CDR2 are SNHLY and FYNNEI. V lost 9 bases, J lost 6 bases, and 6 bases stayed unmatched. The CDR3 coding sequence is TGTGCCAGATGGACAGGGAAAGCTGAAGCTTTCTTT. The encoded protein is CARWTGKAEAFF.

In DNA form, the CDR3 reads TGTGCCAGCAGCTTGTGGCTAGCGGGGGGCACAGATACGCAGTATTTT. Amino acid sequence: CASSLWLAGGTDTQYF. The J gene is TRBJ2-3, the V gene TRBV5-6, with 10 nucleotides matching TRBD2. Germline-derived CDR1 and CDR2 are SGHDT and YYEEEE. This CDR3 comprises 16 residues. Trimming removed 1 base from V and 1 base from J; junction bases left unmatched: 3.

V is TRBV10-2 and J is TRBJ1-4, with 9 bases identical to TRBD1. V lost 5 bases, J lost 8 bases, and 6 bases stayed unmatched. Per the germline V gene, CDR1 is WSHSY and CDR2 is SAAADI. The CDR3 totals 14 residues. CDR3 coding DNA: TGCGCCAGCAGTCCCGGGACAGGGAGGGAAAAACTGTTTTTT. It encodes CASSPGTGREKLFF.

The V call is TRBV4-2, the J call TRBJ2-7; TRBD1 matches at 7 bases. Germline CDR1 LGHNA, CDR2 YNFKEQ. V gave up 2 bases and J gave up 2 bases; unmatched junction bases: 12. The CDR3 sequence is 17 residues long. The CDR3 spells CASSQNPTGLVTYEQYF. CDR3 nucleotides: TGTGCCAGCAGCCAAAACCCGACAGGGTTAGTAACCTACGAGCAGTACTTC.

This clone was found a few times. The chain recombines TRBV27 with TRBJ1-2; 8 bases match TRBD1. The V segment lost 3 bases and the J segment 4 bases; nucleotides outside the gene matches: 4. The CDR3 is 14 amino acids. Per germline, CDR1 MNHEY and CDR2 SMNVEV (reference sequence). The CDR3 DNA reads as TGTGCCAGCAGTTTTTCGGGACAGGCCTATGGCTACACCTTC. The encoded protein is CASSFSGQAYGYTF.

The chain has TRBV4-2 and TRBJ2-1, with TRBD2 identical over 11 bases. V was pared by 1 base and J by 6 bases, with 5 bases of the junction left unmatched. From germline, CDR1 is LGHNA and CDR2 YNFKEQ. The CDR3 sequence is 16 residues long. This CDR3 is CASSQAVAGGLNEQFF. The CDR3 bases are TGTGCCAGCAGCCAAGCGGTAGCGGGGGGGCTCAATGAGCAGTTCTTC.

The chain has TRBV28 and TRBJ2-5; 8 bases match TRBD1. V was pared by 5 bases and J by 5 bases, with 10 bases of the junction left unmatched. Germline CDR1 MDHEN, CDR2 SYDVKM. This CDR3 region has 15 residues. CDR3 sequence: CASSAPGQASETQYF. The DNA of the CDR3 is TGTGCCAGCAGTGCTCCGGGACAGGCTTCGGAGACCCAGTACTTC.

The chain recombines TRBV27 with TRBJ2-1, with 15 nucleotides matching TRBD2. Trimming at V came to 5 bases and at J to 8 bases, leaving 4 bases not matched to a gene. In germline, CDR1 is MNHEY, CDR2 SMNVEV (reference sequence). This CDR3 has 15 amino acids. For the CDR3, the DNA is TGTGCCAGCAGTGCCGGGACTAGCGGGGGGTATGAGCAGTTCTTC. Its protein is CASSAGTSGGYEQFF.